The 18 T cell receptor beta chains listed next were all sequenced from one sample in a study of T-cell reconstitution after alpha-beta-depleted transplantation in children. It was with unique molecular identifiers that the TCRbeta library was prepared. TCRdb independently ran MiXCR on the PCR reads; one entry per CDR3 protein. Here the sample spans about 360,000 distinct CDR3 sequences, about an eighth being singletons. The sequencing here drew on PBMCs, taken from the stem cell graft. The origin of the receptors is a human donor who donated a stem cell graft to a child with Fanconi anemia.

The J gene is TRBJ1-5, the V gene TRBV27, with D unresolved. This CDR3 contains 14 residues. Germline CDR1 and CDR2: MNHEY and SMNVEV (reference sequence). Trimming stripped 2 bases from V and 0 bases from J, with 5 bases between. CDR3 DNA: TGTGCCAGCAGTTTACGGTTTAGCAATCAGCCCCAGCATTTT. Protein sequence: CASSLRFSNQPQHF.

This clonotype has more than one count but fewer than ten. V and J are TRBV3-1 and TRBJ2-1, with D possibly being TRBD1 (6 bases). Trimming took off 6 bases at V and 5 bases at J, with 11 bases between the two ends. In germline, CDR1 is LGHDT, CDR2 YNNKEL (reference sequence). The CDR3 contains 13 residues. CDR3 bases: TGTGCCAGCAGACTTAGACAGGACAATGAGCAGTTCTTC. Encoded protein: CASRLRQDNEQFF.

The chain recombines TRBV5-4 with TRBJ2-7; 7 nucleotides align to TRBD2. The length of the CDR3 is 16 residues. Germline CDR1 SGHNT, CDR2 YYREEE (reference sequence). The V segment lost 4 bases and the J segment 2 bases; nucleotides outside the gene matches: 12. Here the CDR3 DNA reads TGTGCCAGCAGCCCCGGGGCGGGGGTCTCCCCCTACGAGCAGTACTTC. Encoded protein: CASSPGAGVSPYEQYF.

Comment on this clonotype: With a much larger clone just one base away, this may be a read error. The chain is built from TRBV10-3 and TRBJ2-1; no firm D call. V lost 6 bases and J lost 0, with 12 bases in between. This CDR3 contains 15 residues. Germline loops: CDR1 ENHRY, CDR2 SYGVKD. CDR3 DNA: TGTGCCATCAGGAAACACACGAGCTCCTACAATGAGCAGTTCTTC. Encoded protein: CAIRKHTSSYNEQFF.

The rearrangement uses TRBV6-1 and TRBJ2-4; possibly TRBD1 or TRBD2 for D (5 bases each). Germline V gives CDR1 MNHNS, CDR2 SASEGT. There are 13 residues in the CDR3. V lost 4 bases to trimming and J lost 7 bases, with 11 bases between them. The CDR3 DNA reads TGTGCCAGCAGTGTACCAGGGACGAACATTCAGTACTTC. Residues: CASSVPGTNIQYF.

The table lists this clonotype with a few counts. The CDR3 sequence is CASSYQIPFSGSPSYEQYV. The CDR3 DNA reads TGTGCCAGCAGTTACCAGATCCCCTTCTCAGGCTCACCTTCCTACGAGCAGTACGTC. The chain links TRBV6-7 to TRBJ2-7; D gene ambiguous. TRBV6-7 is an ORF, and what it does is uncertain. Trimming stripped 2 bases from V and 1 base from J, with 24 bases between. CDR3 length: 19 residues.

The table lists this clonotype with many counts. The V and J genes are TRBV20-1 and TRBJ2-2, with D unclear. The CDR3 totals 15 residues. V lost 0 bases and J 4 bases, leaving 12 bases between the germline ends. Germline CDR1 reads DFQATT; CDR2 reads SNEGSKA (reference sequence). The CDR3 bases are TGCAGTGCTAGAGAGGCCGGGTCGGGCACCGGGGAGCTGTTTTTT. It encodes CSAREAGSGTGELFF.

The chain uses TRBV11-2 and TRBJ2-1; TRBD2 agrees at 7 bases. This CDR3 is built from 13 residues. Germline CDR1 reads SGHAT; CDR2 reads FQNNGV. V trimming: 7 bases; J trimming: 6 bases; junction bases outside the gene matches: 6. CDR3: CASTGGTTNEQFF. The CDR3 DNA is TGTGCCAGCACCGGGGGGACTACCAATGAGCAGTTCTTC.

This clonotype was detected a few times. CDR3 sequence reads: CSVEEVYEQYF. The CDR3 nucleotides read TGCAGCGTTGAAGAAGTCTACGAGCAGTACTTC. J is TRBJ2-7 and V is TRBV29-1; D call uncertain. V was cut by 0 bases and J by 3 bases, with 3 bases left in between. From germline, CDR1 is SQVTM and CDR2 ANQGSEA. The CDR3 length is 11 residues.

A few counts support this clonotype. The genes are TRBV20-1 and TRBJ1-2, with D possibly TRBD1 on 6 matching bases. Trimming stripped 3 bases from V and 6 bases from J, with 14 bases between. Germline V gives CDR1 DFQATT, CDR2 SNEGSKA (reference sequence). The CDR3 is 13 amino acids. The CDR3 sequence is CSARETEGDGYTF. Written as DNA, the CDR3 is TGCAGTGCTAGGGAGACGGAGGGGGATGGCTACACCTTC.

This clonotype has at least ten counts. J is TRBJ2-3 and V is TRBV10-1, with D tentatively TRBD1 or TRBD2 (5 bases each). The CDR3 spans 14 residues. V was pared by 5 bases and J by 1 base, with 10 bases between. Germline V CDR1 and CDR2: WNHNN, SYGVQD (reference sequence). The CDR3, as DNA: TGCGCCAGCAGTCGCCGGGACGGCACAGATACGCAGTATTTT. It translates to CASSRRDGTDTQYF.

This clonotype was observed at least ten times. The chain employs TRBV6-2 or TRBV6-3 and TRBJ2-7; 7 bases match TRBD1. This CDR3 has 14 residues. From germline, CDR1 is MNHEY and CDR2 SVGEGT. With 5 bases clipped from V and 6 bases from J, the junction kept 10 bases outside the gene matches. The CDR3 nucleotides are TGTGCCAGCAGTGCCCAATCGGACAGGTTCGAGCAGTACTTC. Encoded protein: CASSAQSDRFEQYF.

This clonotype was detected only a few times. This chain links TRBV7-2 with TRBJ1-5; D is unclear. This CDR3 has 14 residues. Per germline, CDR1 SGHTA and CDR2 FQGNSA. V was trimmed by 1 base and J by 1 base, leaving 5 bases between them. CDR3 protein: CASSLVMSNQPQHF. The DNA of the CDR3 is TGTGCCAGCAGCTTAGTAATGAGCAATCAGCCCCAGCATTTT.

Concerning this clonotype: This may arise from a read error, as a much more abundant clone is one base away. J is TRBJ2-3 and V is TRBV20-1, with TRBD2 identical over 7 bases. V lost 3 bases, J lost 6 bases, and 0 bases stayed unmatched. Germline assignment: CDR1 DFQATT and CDR2 SNEGSKA (reference sequence). The CDR3 sequence is 11 residues long. CDR3 in amino acids: CSASGRDTQYF. In nucleotides, the CDR3 is TGCAGTGCTAGCGGGAGGGATACGCAGTATTTT.

This clonotype was observed at least ten times. The chain combines TRBV5-1 with TRBJ2-3, with D perhaps being TRBD1 or TRBD2 (5 bases each). The CDR3 spans 15 residues. V lost 0 bases, J lost 5 bases, and 13 bases lay in between. CDR1 and CDR2 (germline): SGHRS, YFSETQ. CDR3 nucleotide sequence: TGCGCCAGCAGCTTGGGGGGGACGATGGGAGATACGCAGTATTTT. This codes for CASSLGGTMGDTQYF.

The sample holds a few counts of this clonotype. The rearrangement links TRBV12-3 or TRBV12-4 to TRBJ1-5; 9 nucleotides match TRBD1. CDR3 length equals 17 residues. The V segment lost 3 bases and the J segment 4 bases; nucleotides outside the gene matches: 10. CDR3 residues: CASSLVFGTGLNQPQHF. The CDR3 nucleotides are TGTGCCAGCAGTTTGGTATTCGGGACAGGGCTGAATCAGCCCCAGCATTTT.

This clonotype occurred a few times. This sequence joins TRBV7-9 and TRBJ2-7; 7 positions match TRBD1. V shed 3 bases and J 5 bases; nucleotides not matched to a gene: 1. CDR3 size: 12 residues. Germline CDR1 reads SEHNR; CDR2 reads FQNEAQ (reference sequence). The CDR3 loop reads CASSLTGNEQYF. Here the CDR3 DNA reads TGTGCCAGCAGCTTGACAGGGAACGAGCAGTACTTC.

This clonotype was seen only a few times. The chain uses TRBV12-3 or TRBV12-4 and TRBJ1-1; D possibly corresponds to TRBD1 (5 bases). With 3 bases removed from V and 5 bases from J, the gap between germline ends came to 10 bases. This CDR3 is built from 13 residues. The CDR3 sequence: CASSFDGGTEAFF. Written as DNA, the CDR3 is TGTGCCAGCAGTTTCGACGGGGGGACTGAAGCTTTCTTT.